This T cell receptor (beta chain) was captured by sequencing in a study of multiple sclerosis patients with progressive multifocal leukoencephalopathy. With regard to this clone: Its antigen is not known.

The survey-level immunoSEQ assay was used. TCRdb's copy holds only in-frame clones and misses some; the assay was immunoSEQ multiplex PCR. The sample has over 20,000 clones; less than 95% are singletons. Findings of the study overall: At PML onset, no shared TRBV or TRBJ gene usage was seen. In most PML patients, TRB repertoires appeared less diverse by entropy.

The germline gives CDR1 LNHDA, CDR2 SQIVND (reference sequence). Germline trimming cut 6 bases from V and 3 bases from J; bases unmatched to any gene: 15. This CDR3 is 17 amino acids long. The time point denotes: about a year of natalizumab therapy. This receptor was obtained from a man aged 25 to 40 with multiple sclerosis. V is TRBV19 and J is TRBJ2-3, with 7 bases fitting TRBD1. The source material was PBMCs, sampled from a patient treated with natalizumab. The CDR3 sequence is CASSIIGDRERTDTQYF. The CDR3 DNA follows: TGTGCCAGTAGCATTATAGGTGACAGGGAGAGGACAGATACGCAGTATTTT.